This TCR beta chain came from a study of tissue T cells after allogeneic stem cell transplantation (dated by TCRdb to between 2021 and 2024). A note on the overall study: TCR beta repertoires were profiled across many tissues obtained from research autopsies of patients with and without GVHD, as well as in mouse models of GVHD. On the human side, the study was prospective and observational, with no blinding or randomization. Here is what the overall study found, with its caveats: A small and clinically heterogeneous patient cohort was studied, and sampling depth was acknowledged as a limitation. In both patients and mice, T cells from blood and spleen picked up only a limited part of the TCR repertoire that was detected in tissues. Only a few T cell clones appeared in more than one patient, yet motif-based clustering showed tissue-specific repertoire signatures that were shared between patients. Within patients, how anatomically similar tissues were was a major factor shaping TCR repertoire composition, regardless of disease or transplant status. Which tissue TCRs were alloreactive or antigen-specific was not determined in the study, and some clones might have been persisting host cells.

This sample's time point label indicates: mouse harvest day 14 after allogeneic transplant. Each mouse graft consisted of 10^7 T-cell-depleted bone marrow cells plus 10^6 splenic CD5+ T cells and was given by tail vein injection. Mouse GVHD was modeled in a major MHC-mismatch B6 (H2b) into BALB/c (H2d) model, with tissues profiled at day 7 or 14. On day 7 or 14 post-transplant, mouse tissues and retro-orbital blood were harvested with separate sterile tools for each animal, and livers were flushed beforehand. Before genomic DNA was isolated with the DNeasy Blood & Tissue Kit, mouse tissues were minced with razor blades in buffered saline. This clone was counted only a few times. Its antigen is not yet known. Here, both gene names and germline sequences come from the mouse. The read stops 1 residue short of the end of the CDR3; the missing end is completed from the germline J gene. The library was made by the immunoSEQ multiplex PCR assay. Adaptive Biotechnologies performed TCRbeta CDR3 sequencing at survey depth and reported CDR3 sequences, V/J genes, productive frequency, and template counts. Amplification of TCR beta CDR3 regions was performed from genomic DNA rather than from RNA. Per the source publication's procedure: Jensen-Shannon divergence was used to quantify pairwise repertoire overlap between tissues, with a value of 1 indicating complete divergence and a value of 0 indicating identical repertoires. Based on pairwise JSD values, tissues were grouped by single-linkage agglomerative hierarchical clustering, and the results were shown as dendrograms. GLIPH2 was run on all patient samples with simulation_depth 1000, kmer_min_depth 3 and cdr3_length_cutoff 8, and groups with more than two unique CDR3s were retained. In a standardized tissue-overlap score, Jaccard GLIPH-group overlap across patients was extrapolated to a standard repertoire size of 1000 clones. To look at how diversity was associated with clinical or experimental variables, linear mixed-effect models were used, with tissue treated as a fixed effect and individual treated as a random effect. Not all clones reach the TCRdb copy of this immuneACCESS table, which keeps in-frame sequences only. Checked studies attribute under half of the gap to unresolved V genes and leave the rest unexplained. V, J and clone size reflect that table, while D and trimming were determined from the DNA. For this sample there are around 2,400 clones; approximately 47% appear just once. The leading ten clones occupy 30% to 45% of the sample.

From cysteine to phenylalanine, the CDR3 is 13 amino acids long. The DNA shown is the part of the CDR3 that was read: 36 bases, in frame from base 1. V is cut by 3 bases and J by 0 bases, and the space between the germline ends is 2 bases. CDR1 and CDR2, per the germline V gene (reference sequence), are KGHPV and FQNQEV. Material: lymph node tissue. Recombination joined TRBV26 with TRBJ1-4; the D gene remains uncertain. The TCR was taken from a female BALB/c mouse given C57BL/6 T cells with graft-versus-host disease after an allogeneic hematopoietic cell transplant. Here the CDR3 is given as CASSLISNERLFF. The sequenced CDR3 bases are TGTGCCAGCAGTCTAATTTCCAACGAAAGATTATTT. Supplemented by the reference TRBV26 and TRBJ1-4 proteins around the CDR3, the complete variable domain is NSKVIQTPRYLVKGQGQKAKMRCIPEKGHPVVFWYQQNKNNEFKFLINFQNQEVLQQIDMTEKRFSAECPSNSPCSLEIQSSEAGDSALYLCASSLISNERLFFGHGTKLSVL.